This TCR beta chain stems from a study of beta chain features in type 1 diabetes. The overall study: All of the samples together had 85 million to 140 million sorted cells examined.

Expressed TCRB transcripts were sequenced because the entire RNA isolate underwent reverse transcription. Profiling relied on immunoSEQ multiplex PCR, and the TCRdb table lists in-frame clones only, not all of them. The sample carries about 160,000 clones, 6.5% to 8.5% recorded once. Study-wide results and caveats: Resolution of whether HLA type affects TCRB rearrangement was not achieved here. In all four CD4+ subsets, TCRB CDR3 length was significantly, moderately reduced in type 1 diabetes.

A word on this clone: Its antigen is unknown.

The specimen sequenced was central memory CD4+ T cells from blood. The clonotype was recovered from a woman between 18 and 29 years old with type 1 diabetes.

The CDR3 nucleotides read TGTGCCAGTACCCTAGGACAGTACTATGGCTACACCTTC. It codes for CASTLGQYYGYTF. The V call is TRBV19, the J call TRBJ1-2, with D possibly matching TRBD1 (6 bases). Trimming took 7 bases from V and 3 from J, leaving 12 bases between them. Germline V gene data show CDR1 as LNHDA and CDR2 as SQIVND (reference sequence). The CDR3 runs to 13 residues.